This T cell receptor (beta chain) was recorded in a study of shared clonotypes between healthy human individuals. The length of the CDR3 is 14 residues. Germline V gives CDR1 SNHLY, CDR2 FYNNEI. V was clipped by 7 bases and J by 7 bases; unmatched bases: 5. A single count supports this clone. Its antigen remains unidentified. Source study methods: Junction-only sequences without quality scores came from ImmunoSEQ, so filtering differed. Only in-frame clones appear in the TCRdb table, and some are missing; sequencing was by immunoSEQ multiplex PCR. V, J and clone size reflect that table, while D and trimming were determined from the DNA. The table has just over 2,000,000 clones, roughly 94% seen once. Study-level results: Rarefaction analysis demonstrated incomplete sorted-subset sequencing notwithstanding large depth.

The chain has TRBV2 and TRBJ2-2; 11 positions agree with TRBD1. What was sequenced was naive CD4+ T cells sorted from blood. Described subset: CD45RA+ positively selected. The receptor was isolated from a young man in good health. Here the CDR3 DNA reads TGTGCCAGCAACGGACAGGGGGCGGGCGGGGAGCTGTTTTTT. The encoded protein is CASNGQGAGGELFF.